This TCR beta chain was recorded in a study of T cells in Graves' hyperthyroidism and ophthalmopathy. Study context: Peripheral blood collection took place at initial diagnosis, before any treatment.

Uncontrolled infection, other autoimmune disease, pregnancy or lactation disqualified patients from enrolment. V was pared by 3 bases and J by 3 bases, with 12 bases between. Germline V gene lookup returns CDR1 MNHEY and CDR2 SMNVEV (reference sequence). This CDR3 has 15 residues. From RNA transcripts, TCR beta CDR3 regions were amplified. A set of HTBI primers served as the primers for a first-round RT-PCR of the TCR CDR3. TCRdb ran MiXCR on the multiplex PCR reads and lists one entry per CDR3 protein. The sample includes 650,000 to 750,000 distinct CDR3 sequences, about 14% of them seen just once. This chain links TRBV27 with TRBJ2-1, with D unclear. The source material was blood. The source is a woman between 18 and 29 years old with Graves' hyperthyroidism. CDR3 bases: TGTGCCAGCAGTTTGAGCTATAACGGCTACAATGAGCAGTTCTTC. This encodes CASSLSYNGYNEQFF.